The entry that follows covers one T cell receptor beta chain sequence. What it recognizes is unknown. This entry belongs to a study of shared clonotypes between healthy human individuals. Study details: Per donor, three plates held CD4 naive cells, three held CD4 memory, two held CD8 naive and one held CD8 memory. Study observations and caveats: What naive subsets generally showed was a larger estimated richness than memory subsets showed.

The study separated CD4+ cells into CD45RA+ naive and CD45RA-negative memory subsets. Sequencing was at deep level. TCRdb's copy holds only in-frame clones and misses some; the assay was immunoSEQ multiplex PCR. The table shows about 1 million clones, with more than 75% occurring only once. CDR3 length equals 16 residues. V was pared by 4 bases and J by 0 bases, with 13 bases between. Germline V CDR1 and CDR2: MNHNS, SASEGT. The V and J genes are TRBV6-1 and TRBJ2-1, with D possibly TRBD1 on 6 matching bases. This TCR was recovered from a young man in good health. Some clones in this sample may be carry-over from other donors' samples. The sequenced sample consisted of memory CD4+ T cells from PBMCs. The subset: CD45RA-negative fraction. The CDR3 loop is CASSGRQDFSYNEQFF. The DNA for the CDR3 is TGTGCCAGCAGTGGGAGACAGGACTTCTCCTACAATGAGCAGTTCTTC.